The entry that follows covers one T cell receptor (beta chain) sequence. The CDR3 totals 16 residues. V was clipped by 6 bases and J by 4 bases; unmatched bases: 10. Germline V gene lookup returns CDR1 MNHEY and CDR2 SMNVEV (reference sequence). The data were taken from a study of CD8 T cells in Susac syndrome. Through negative isolation, CD4+ and CD8+ T cells were obtained, while TEMRA cells were enriched using FACS. A quantity of about 0.5 to 1 ug RNA underwent reverse transcription using random hexamers. TCRdb called the immunoSEQ multiplex PCR reads again in MiXCR, with one record for every CDR3 protein. The data show some 140,000 distinct CDR3 sequences, about 95% seen once.

The TCR originated in a human donor with Susac syndrome. The source material was CD8+ T cells from PBMCs. The chain combines TRBV27 with TRBJ2-5; 11 positions agree with TRBD1. The CDR3 is CASSDVGQGVLETQYF. The CDR3 nucleotides read TGTGCCAGCAGCGACGTGGGACAGGGGGTTTTAGAGACCCAGTACTTC.